Described below is a single T cell receptor beta chain sequence and its context. The sample originates from a study of cytomegalovirus exposure and HLA in healthy donors. Germline lookup yields CDR1 SGHRS and CDR2 YFSETQ. V lost 0 bases and J lost 6; bases outside the gene matches: 3. The CDR3 runs 14 residues. With 60 Vbeta and 13 Jbeta primers, the PCR was carried out. Clones were sequenced by immunoSEQ multiplex PCR, and TCRdb holds only the in-frame ones, with some missing. The sample has 120,000 to 150,000 clones, around 77% seen once. V is TRBV5-1 and J is TRBJ1-1; TRBD1 aligns across 9 bases. Sequencing was done on a sample of PBMCs. The clonotype was recovered from a man younger than 45 in good health and CMV-seronegative. CDR3 protein: CASSLGDRVSEAFF. Here the CDR3 DNA reads TGCGCCAGCAGCTTGGGGGACAGGGTTTCTGAAGCTTTCTTT.